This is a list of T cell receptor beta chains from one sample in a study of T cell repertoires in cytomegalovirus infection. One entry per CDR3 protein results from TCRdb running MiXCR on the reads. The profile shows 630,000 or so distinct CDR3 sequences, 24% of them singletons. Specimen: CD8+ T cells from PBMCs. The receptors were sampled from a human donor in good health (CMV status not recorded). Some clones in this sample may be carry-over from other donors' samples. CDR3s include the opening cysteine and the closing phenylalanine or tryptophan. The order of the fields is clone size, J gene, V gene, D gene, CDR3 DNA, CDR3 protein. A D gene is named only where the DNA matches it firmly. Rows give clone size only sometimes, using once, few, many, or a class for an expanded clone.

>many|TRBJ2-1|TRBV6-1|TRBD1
TGTGCCAGTCCGGGACAGGGTTACCATGAGCAGTTCTTC
CASPGQGYHEQFF
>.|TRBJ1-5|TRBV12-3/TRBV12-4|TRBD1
TGTGCCAGCAGTTTAGCGCAGGGGGGGTATCAGCCCCAGCATTTT
CASSLAQGGYQPQHF
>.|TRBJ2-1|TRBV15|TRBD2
TGTGCCACCAGCAGTCTAGCGGGGGTGTACAATGAGCAGTTCTTC
CATSSLAGVYNEQFF
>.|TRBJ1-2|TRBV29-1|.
TGCAGCGTTGATGGGGACGGGGGCTACACCTTC
CSVDGDGGYTF
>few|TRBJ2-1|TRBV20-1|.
TGCAGTGCTAGAGCCTTGGTCTGGAGCAGCTCCTACAATGAGCAGTTCTTC
CSARALVWSSSYNEQFF
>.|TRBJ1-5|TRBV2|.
TGTGCCAGCAGTGAAGAAAGGGCAGGCAATCAGCCCCAGCATTTT
CASSEERAGNQPQHF
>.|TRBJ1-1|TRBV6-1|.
TGTGCCAGCAGTGAGGGATCCCTAGATGGGACTGAAGCTTTCTTT
CASSEGSLDGTEAFF
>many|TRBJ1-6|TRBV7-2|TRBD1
TGTGCCAGCAGAACGGGACAGGATACCTATAATTCACCCCTCCACTTT
CASRTGQDTYNSPLHF
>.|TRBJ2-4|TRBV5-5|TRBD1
TGTGCCAGCAGGCCGACAGGGAAGTCTCAGAACATTCAGTACTTC
CASRPTGKSQNIQYF
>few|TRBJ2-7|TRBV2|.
TGTGCCAGCAGTGAAGAGTTCTACGAGCAGTACTTC
CASSEEFYEQYF
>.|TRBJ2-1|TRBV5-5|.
TGTGCCAGCAGTTCGTACAGGGACACCTACAATGAGCAGTTCTTC
CASSSYRDTYNEQFF
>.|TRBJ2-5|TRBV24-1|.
TGTGCCACCAGTAGCCAGGGGGGTCAAGAGACCCAGTACTTC
CATSSQGGQETQYF
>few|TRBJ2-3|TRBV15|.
TGTGCCACCAGCACCATACAGGGAGTAGCCACAGATACGCAGTATTTT
CATSTIQGVATDTQYF
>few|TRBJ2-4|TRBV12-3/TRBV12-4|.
TGTGCCAGCAGTTTTGGACCGACAGTAGCCAAAAACATTCAGTACTTC
CASSFGPTVAKNIQYF
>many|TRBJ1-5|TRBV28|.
TGTGCCAGCAGTTTACGGTCAGGGGGCAATCAGCCCCAGCATTTT
CASSLRSGGNQPQHF
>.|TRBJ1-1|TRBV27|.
TGTGCCAGCAGAGTCAGTAGGGCATTAGACACTGAAGTTTTCTTT
CASRVSRALDTEVFF
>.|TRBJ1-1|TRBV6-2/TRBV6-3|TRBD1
TGTGTCAGCAGTACGCTACAGGGGGCGGGAACTGAAGCTTTCTTT
CVSSTLQGAGTEAFF
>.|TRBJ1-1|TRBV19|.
TGTGCCAGTAGTATTGGGAATGAAGCTTTCTTT
CASSIGNEAFF
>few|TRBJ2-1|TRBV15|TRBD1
TGTGCCACCAGCAGAGCCCGACAGGGGATACACAATGAGCAGTTCTTC
CATSRARQGIHNEQFF
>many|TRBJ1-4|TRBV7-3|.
TGTGCCAGCAGCTTAACGGGACCGGAAAAACTGTTTTTT
CASSLTGPEKLFF
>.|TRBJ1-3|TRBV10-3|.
TGTGCCATCAGGACAGCGGAGGGCCTATATTTT
CAIRTAEGLYF
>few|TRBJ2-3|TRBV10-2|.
TGCGCCAGCAGTGAATCGGCTCCAGCCTACACAGATACGCAGTATTTT
CASSESAPAYTDTQYF
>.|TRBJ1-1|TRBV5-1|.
TGCGCCAGCAGCCCGGACCTGATGGACACTGAAGCTTTCTTT
CASSPDLMDTEAFF
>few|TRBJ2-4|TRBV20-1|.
TGCAGTGCCTCGACCCCAAGTGGAAACATTCAGTACTTC
CSASTPSGNIQYF
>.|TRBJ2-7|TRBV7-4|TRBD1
TGTGCCAGCAGCACCCCGAGAGACAGGGGCACCTACGAGCAGTACTTC
CASSTPRDRGTYEQYF
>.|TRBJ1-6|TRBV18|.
TGTGCCAGCTCACATTCGGAAGACTCCTATAATTCACCCCTCCACTTT
CASSHSEDSYNSPLHF
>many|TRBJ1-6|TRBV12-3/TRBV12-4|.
TGTGCCAGCAGTTTAGCGTGGCAGAGTTCACCCCTCCACTTT
CASSLAWQSSPLHF
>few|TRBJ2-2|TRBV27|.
TGTGCCAGCAGAGAGGGGTGGTACACCGGGGAGCTGTTTTTT
CASREGWYTGELFF
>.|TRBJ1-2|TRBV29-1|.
TGCAGCGTTGAGTGGGTGTTTGGCTACACCTTC
CSVEWVFGYTF
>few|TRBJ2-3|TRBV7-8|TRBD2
TGTGCCAGCAGCCCCTGGACTAGCGGGGGGCCAGAGGATACGCAGTATTTT
CASSPWTSGGPEDTQYF
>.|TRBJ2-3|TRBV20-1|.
TGCAGTGCTATGGTGTGGAAGGCTTTCACAGATACGCAGTATTTT
CSAMVWKAFTDTQYF
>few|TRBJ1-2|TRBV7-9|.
TGTGCCAGCAGCACGACCGAAGTGACTCGTGGCTACACCTTC
CASSTTEVTRGYTF
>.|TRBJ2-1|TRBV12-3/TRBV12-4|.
TGTGTCAGCATTACCGGGACTGGGCTCTACAATGAGCAGTTCTTC
CVSITGTGLYNEQFF
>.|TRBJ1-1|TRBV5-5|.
TGTGCCAGCAGCTTGGTTTGGGTGAACACTGAAGCTTTCTTT
CASSLVWVNTEAFF
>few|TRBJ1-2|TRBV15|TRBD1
TGTGCCACCAGCAGAGATACAGGGGTGGAAGGCTACACCTTC
CATSRDTGVEGYTF
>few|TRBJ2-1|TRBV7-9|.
TGTGCCAGCAGCTTAAACGCCGGGGGTGAGCAGTTCTTC
CASSLNAGGEQFF
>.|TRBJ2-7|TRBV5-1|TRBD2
TGCGCCAGCAGCTCGGGGACTAGCGGGGTGCACGAGCAGTACTTC
CASSSGTSGVHEQYF
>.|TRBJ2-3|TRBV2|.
TGTGCCAGCATCCGGGGACTGCAGTCCACAGATACGCAGTATTTT
CASIRGLQSTDTQYF
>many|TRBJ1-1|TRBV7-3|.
TGTGCCAGCAGCTTATTTAGAGGGACTGAAGCTTTCTTT
CASSLFRGTEAFF
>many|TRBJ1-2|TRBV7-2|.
TGTGCCAGCACTTGGTCCGGGGACGGCTACACCTTC
CASTWSGDGYTF
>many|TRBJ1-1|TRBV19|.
TGTGCCAGTAGTATTCGGCCCTCGACTGAAGCTTTCTTT
CASSIRPSTEAFF
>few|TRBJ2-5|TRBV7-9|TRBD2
TGTGCCAGCAGCTCCACCCTCTGGCTAGCGGGCGTTCAAGAGACCCAGTACTTC
CASSSTLWLAGVQETQYF
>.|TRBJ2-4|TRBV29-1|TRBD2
TGCAGCGTTGGGACCCCCGGACTAGCGGGGGGTCTGGAGGCCAAAAACATTCAGTACTTC
CSVGTPGLAGGLEAKNIQYF
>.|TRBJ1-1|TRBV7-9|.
TGTGCCAGCAGCCAAATCCCGAGTCCCCAAGGAACTGAAGCTTTCTTT
CASSQIPSPQGTEAFF